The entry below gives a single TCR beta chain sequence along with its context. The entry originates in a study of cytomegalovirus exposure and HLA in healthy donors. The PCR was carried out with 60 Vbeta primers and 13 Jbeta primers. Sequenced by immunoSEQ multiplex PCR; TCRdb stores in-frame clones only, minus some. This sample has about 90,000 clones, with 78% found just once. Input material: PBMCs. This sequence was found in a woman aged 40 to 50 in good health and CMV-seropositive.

CDR3 coding DNA: TGTGCCAGCAGTCCAGGGGCCGACTCATATGAAAAACTGTTTTTT. Its translation: CASSPGADSYEKLFF. The rearrangement links TRBV6-5 to TRBJ1-4, with D possibly matching TRBD1 (6 bases). The germline V gene encodes CDR1 MNHEY and CDR2 SVGAGI. The CDR3 length is 15 residues. V was clipped by 5 bases and J by 6 bases, with 16 bases between them.